These T cell receptor beta chains were read from a single sample in a study of T cell repertoires in cytomegalovirus infection. TCRdb re-derived calls from the reads in MiXCR, one entry per CDR3 protein. The data contain 300,000 or so distinct CDR3 sequences, more than 20% of them seen just once; the ten biggest clones take up approximately 15%. Sequenced material: PBMCs. The source is a human donor in good health (CMV status not recorded). Some clones in this sample may be carry-over from other donors' samples. CDR3s include the opening cysteine and the closing phenylalanine or tryptophan. Fields, in order: clone size, V gene, J gene, D gene, CDR3 DNA, CDR3 protein. D genes are given only for firm matches. Clone size is shown for a subset of rows, as once, few, many or a class of expanded clone.

few	TRBV7-2	TRBJ1-2	NA	TGTGCCAGCAGCTACAGGACGGACTCGGGCTACACCTTC	CASSYRTDSGYTF
NA	TRBV5-1	TRBJ2-5	NA	TGCGCCAGCAGCTTGGGCGTGATAGCGGAAGAGACCCAGTACTTC	CASSLGVIAEETQYF
few	TRBV7-8	TRBJ2-1	NA	TGTGCCAGCAGCTTAGGTCGGCTAATGTCCCCTCAGTTCTTC	CASSLGRLMSPQFF
NA	TRBV6-5	TRBJ2-7	NA	TGTGCCAGCTATCAAGGAGATGCCTACGAGCAGTACTTC	CASYQGDAYEQYF
few	TRBV27	TRBJ2-1	NA	TGTGCCAGCAGCCAAAAGCACCTGGGACTGACATACTACAATGAGCAGTTCTTC	CASSQKHLGLTYYNEQFF
few	TRBV7-2	TRBJ2-1	NA	TGTGCCAGCAGCTTAGCGGTGGGCCTCTACAATGAGCAGTTCTTC	CASSLAVGLYNEQFF
many	TRBV6-8	TRBJ1-1	NA	TGTGCCAGCAGTTATCGCCAGGGGAAGTTAGGGGGGACTGAAGCTTTCTTT	CASSYRQGKLGGTEAFF
NA	TRBV27	TRBJ1-6	NA	TGTGCCAGCAGTTTATCATCGGACAGCGGTTCGCCCCTCCACTTT	CASSLSSDSGSPLHF
many	TRBV7-2	TRBJ2-3	TRBD1	TGTGCCAGCAGCCGAGGGACAGGGGGTCGCACAGATACGCAGTATTTT	CASSRGTGGRTDTQYF
NA	TRBV29-1	TRBJ2-3	TRBD2	TGCAGCCTCTCGGGACTAGCGGGGTCCACAGATACGCAGTATTTT	CSLSGLAGSTDTQYF
NA	TRBV5-1	TRBJ2-5	NA	TGCGCCAGCAGCGGTGGTGGGATCCGTGGGGAGACCCAGTACTTC	CASSGGGIRGETQYF
NA	TRBV23-1	TRBJ2-1	NA	TGCGCCAGCAGTCAATCGGAGCAGGGATACAATGAGCAGTTCTTC	CASSQSEQGYNEQFF
few	TRBV15	TRBJ1-4	NA	TGTGCCACCAGCGGACTCCGGGGAGGGGAAAAACTGTTTTTT	CATSGLRGGEKLFF
few	TRBV20-1	TRBJ2-7	NA	TGCAGTGCTAGCTCCCTGGTAACAGGGGGCCTTAAGCGGGAGCGAGGCGAGCAGTACTTC	CSASSLVTGGLKRERGEQYF
NA	TRBV6-2/TRBV6-3	TRBJ2-1	NA	TGTGCCAGCCGAAATCTAGCGTCCGGCTATGAGCAGTTCTTC	CASRNLASGYEQFF
NA	TRBV24-1	TRBJ2-2	TRBD1	TGTGCCACCAGTGACCTAGGACAGGGGATACCCGGGGAGCTGTTTTTT	CATSDLGQGIPGELFF
many	TRBV10-3	TRBJ2-5	TRBD2	TGTGCCATCAGTACTAGCGGGGGGCAAGAGACCCAGTACTTC	CAISTSGGQETQYF
NA	TRBV5-1	TRBJ1-2	NA	TGCGCCAGCAGCTTGGAGGCAGGGTCCTATGGCTACACCTTC	CASSLEAGSYGYTF
NA	TRBV15	TRBJ2-3	NA	TGTGCCACCAGCACGCGAAGGGGCGTAGATACGCAGTATTTT	CATSTRRGVDTQYF
NA	TRBV20-1	TRBJ2-1	NA	TGCAGTGTGGCGGGTTTAAATGAGCAGTTCTTC	CSVAGLNEQFF
many	TRBV28	TRBJ1-5	TRBD1	TGTGCCAGCAGTAAACCCGTCGGACAGGGAATTAATCAGCCCCAGCATTTT	CASSKPVGQGINQPQHF
NA	TRBV20-1	TRBJ1-4	NA	TGCAGTGCTAGAGATTTGGGAGAAGGCGAAAAACTGTTTTTT	CSARDLGEGEKLFF
NA	TRBV4-1	TRBJ2-1	TRBD2	TGCGCCAGCAGCCAAGATGCCCCTAGCGGGGGAATGGGGGATGAGCAGTTCTTC	CASSQDAPSGGMGDEQFF
NA	TRBV6-2/TRBV6-3	TRBJ2-1	NA	TGTGCCAGCAGTTACAGTGGGGCCGCCAGCTCCTACAATGAGCAGTTCTTC	CASSYSGAASSYNEQFF
few	TRBV7-2	TRBJ2-3	NA	TGTGCCAGCAGCATCGACAGTACCTCAGATACGCAGTATTTT	CASSIDSTSDTQYF
few	TRBV2	TRBJ2-2	TRBD1	TGTGCCAGCAGTGAAATACGGGGACAGGGGAACACCGGGGAGCTGTTTTTT	CASSEIRGQGNTGELFF
NA	TRBV18	TRBJ2-1	TRBD2	TGTGCCAGCTCACCGGCGGGACTAGCGGGAGGGGATGAGCAGTTCTTC	CASSPAGLAGGDEQFF
NA	TRBV5-5	TRBJ2-4	NA	TGTGCCAGCAACCCCTTCCCCCGGGGTGACAAAAACATTCAGTACTTC	CASNPFPRGDKNIQYF
many	TRBV7-2	TRBJ2-2	NA	TGTGCCAGCAGCCCAAGGAACACCGGGGAGCTGTTTTTT	CASSPRNTGELFF
NA	TRBV7-2	TRBJ2-2	NA	TGTGCCAGCAGCTTAGATAGCCCCGGGGAGCTGTTTTTT	CASSLDSPGELFF
NA	TRBV7-8	TRBJ2-2	NA	TGTGCCAGCAGCTTAGACAGGAACACCGGGGAGCTGTTTTTT	CASSLDRNTGELFF
many	TRBV7-9	TRBJ2-6	NA	TGTGCCAGCAGCTTTACTCGCTCTGGGGCCAACGTCCTGACTTTC	CASSFTRSGANVLTF
NA	TRBV12-3/TRBV12-4	TRBJ1-2	NA	TGTGCCAGCAGTTTGCAGACTAACTATGGCTACACCTTC	CASSLQTNYGYTF
NA	TRBV5-4	TRBJ1-6	NA	TGTGCCAGCAGCCCAGACAGCCTCAATAATTCACCCCTCCACTTT	CASSPDSLNNSPLHF
many	TRBV7-3	TRBJ1-1	NA	TGTGCCAGCAGCCGGGCTATGAACACTGAAGCTTTCTTT	CASSRAMNTEAFF
few	TRBV5-7	TRBJ2-3	TRBD1	TGTGCCAGCACCACCACCCTGACAGGGTCAGATACGCAGTATTTT	CASTTTLTGSDTQYF
NA	TRBV2	TRBJ2-3	NA	TGTGCCACAGGGAGGACAGATACGCAGTATTTT	CATGRTDTQYF
NA	TRBV5-6	TRBJ1-5	NA	TGTGCCAGCAGCACTCAAAATCAGCCCCAGCATTTT	CASSTQNQPQHF
many	TRBV7-2	TRBJ1-5	NA	TGTGCCAGCAGCCCCGACAGAAATCAGCCCCAGCATTTT	CASSPDRNQPQHF
NA	TRBV11-1	TRBJ2-3	NA	TGTGCCAGCAGCGGTCTGAGGTCGCGGGTCCAAGATACGCAGTATTTT	CASSGLRSRVQDTQYF
NA	TRBV5-6	TRBJ2-7	NA	TGTGCCAGCAGCTTGGTAGGGGGTGATCCGTACTTC	CASSLVGGDPYF
NA	TRBV28	TRBJ1-6	NA	TGTGCCAGCAGTTTACCGGGGTTTGGGAATTCACCCCTCCACTTT	CASSLPGFGNSPLHF
few	TRBV19	TRBJ1-3	NA	TGTGCCAGTAGTTTCCGAGCGGAACAGGGAGCTGGAAACACCATATATTTT	CASSFRAEQGAGNTIYF
few	TRBV11-1	TRBJ1-1	NA	TGTGCCAGCAGCTTAACACCACTGGGGACTGAAGCTTTCTTT	CASSLTPLGTEAFF
NA	TRBV20-1	TRBJ1-5	TRBD1	TGCAGTGCTAGAGATCGAACAGGGGAACATTTT	CSARDRTGEHF
once	TRBV28	TRBJ1-4	TRBD1	TGTGCCAGCAGTTTATCGGGCAGGGGGAGCACTAATGAAAAACTGTTTTTT	CASSLSGRGSTNEKLFF
NA	TRBV5-1	TRBJ2-7	NA	TGCGCCAGCAGCTTGGGAGGGTTCCTCTCCTACGAGCAGTACTTC	CASSLGGFLSYEQYF
many	TRBV24-1	TRBJ2-3	TRBD2	TGTGCCACCGGGGATAGCGGGAGGGGTACAGATACGCAGTATTTT	CATGDSGRGTDTQYF
many	TRBV4-1	TRBJ2-7	TRBD1	TGCGCCAGCAGCCAGGCCGCGGACAGGGTGACCTACGAGCAGTACTTC	CASSQAADRVTYEQYF
many	TRBV7-9	TRBJ2-1	NA	TGTGCCAGCAGCCCCCCTTTTCTGGTCGCCAATGAGCAGTTCTTC	CASSPPFLVANEQFF
NA	TRBV29-1	TRBJ2-1	TRBD2	TGCAGCGTTGCTGGGATAGCGGGGAGCTCCTACAATGAGCAGTTCTTC	CSVAGIAGSSYNEQFF
NA	TRBV2	TRBJ2-1	NA	TGTGCCAGCAGTGAACGGGAAAGCTCCTACAATGAGCAGTTCTTC	CASSERESSYNEQFF
NA	TRBV12-3/TRBV12-4	TRBJ1-1	NA	TGTGCCAGCAGTTTGAATACTATGAACACTGAAGCTTTCTTT	CASSLNTMNTEAFF
many	TRBV6-6	TRBJ2-7	TRBD1	TGTGCCAGCAGTCCTTTGATGGGACAGTCGATTGTCGAGCAGTACTTC	CASSPLMGQSIVEQYF
NA	TRBV5-1	TRBJ2-5	NA	TGCGCCAGCAGCTACGACGGGAGACCCGCCGGGGAGACCCAGTACTTC	CASSYDGRPAGETQYF